Presented here are 17 T cell receptor beta chains from one specimen sequenced in a study of somatic mutations in cytotoxic T cells in rheumatoid arthritis. The assay was immunoSEQ multiplex PCR, and TCRdb's table has in-frame clones only and misses some. The sample contains under 13,000 clones, approximately 79% of which appear only once. The sample consisted of CD8+ T cells sorted from blood. The receptors come from an adult with rheumatoid arthritis.

The genes are TRBV5-6 and TRBJ1-5; D is perhaps TRBD1 (6 bases). The V gene lost 0 bases and the J gene lost 0 bases, with 7 bases spanning the gap. CDR3 length: 15 residues. From germline, CDR1 is SGHDT and CDR2 YYEEEE. The CDR3 nucleotides read TGTGCCAGCAGCTTGGGACAGGTTAGCAATCAGCCCCAGCATTTT. This encodes CASSLGQVSNQPQHF. The variable domain in full, with the rest retrieved from reference TRBV5-6 and TRBJ1-5, is DAGVTQSPTHLIKTRGQQVTLRCSPKSGHDTVSWYQQALGQGPQFIFQYYEEEERQRGNFPDRFSGHQFPNYSSELNVNALLLGDSALYLCASSLGQVSNQPQHFGDGTRLSIL.

This clone came up a few times. V gene TRBV11-2 combines with J gene TRBJ2-7, with D possibly matching TRBD2 (5 bases). The CDR3 is made up of 13 amino acids. Trimming pared 0 bases from V and 3 bases from J, leaving 6 bases between. Germline lookup yields CDR1 SGHAT and CDR2 FQNNGV. This CDR3 is CASSLEDFYEQYF. The CDR3 coding sequence is TGTGCCAGCAGCTTAGAGGACTTCTACGAGCAGTACTTC.

The chain couples TRBV6-5 to TRBJ2-4; TRBD1 agrees at 7 bases. This CDR3 has 14 residues. J lost 6 bases, V lost 2 bases, and 4 bases had no gene match. Germline CDR1 and CDR2: MNHEY and SVGAGI. The CDR3 DNA reads TGTGCCAGCAGTTACGGCGGACAGGCAAACATTCAGTACTTC. Amino acid sequence: CASSYGGQANIQYF.

This clone was seen just once. The chain combines TRBV5-1 with TRBJ2-1; 7 bases map to TRBD2. Germline CDR1 and CDR2: SGHRS and YFSETQ. This CDR3 region has 14 residues. Trimming at V came to 2 bases and at J to 5 bases, leaving 4 bases not matched to a gene. The CDR3 DNA sequence: TGCGCCAGCAGCTTCGGACTAGGGGACAATGAGCAGTTCTTC. Protein: CASSFGLGDNEQFF.

This chain links TRBV7-2 with TRBJ1-6; 7 bases map to TRBD1. The V segment lost 3 bases and the J segment 10 bases; nucleotides outside the gene matches: 9. The V gene's germline CDR1 is SGHTA and CDR2 FQGNSA. The CDR3 totals 15 residues. CDR3 protein: CASSFTPTGRSPLHF. The CDR3 region has the DNA TGTGCCAGCAGCTTTACCCCGACAGGGAGATCACCCCTCCACTTT.

The V call is TRBV9, the J call TRBJ2-1; D not resolved. The CDR3 spans 12 residues. V lost 4 bases and J 10 bases, leaving 12 bases between the germline ends. The germline V gene encodes CDR1 SGDLS and CDR2 YYNGEE. Written as DNA, the CDR3 is TGTGCCAGCAGCACATCCAGTATCGAGCAGTTCTTC. Its protein product is CASSTSSIEQFF. Looking up the rest from reference TRBV9 and TRBJ2-1 gives the full variable domain: DSGVTQTPKHLITATGQRVTLRCSPRSGDLSVYWYQQSLDQGLQFLIQYYNGEERAKGNILERFSAQQFPDLHSELNLSSLELGDSALYFCASSTSSIEQFFGPGTRLTVL.

This clone was detected only a few times. J is TRBJ2-7 and V is TRBV7-9; D is unresolved. Trimming pared 1 base from V and 12 bases from J, leaving 10 bases between. The CDR3 has 11 residues. Germline CDR1 is SEHNR and CDR2 is FQNEAQ (reference sequence). CDR3 region: CASSLGPERYF. CDR3 bases: TGTGCCAGCAGCTTAGGCCCTGAAAGGTACTTC.

The chain couples TRBV28 to TRBJ2-3; D is uncertain. This CDR3 spans 15 amino acids. The germline V and J ends were trimmed by 5 bases and 4 bases, with 16 bases remaining between them. Germline CDR1 and CDR2: MDHEN and SYDVKM. The CDR3 DNA follows: TGTGCCAGCAGTCTACCCTCGCCCGGAGCAGATACGCAGTATTTT. The encoded protein is CASSLPSPGADTQYF.

The chain recombines TRBV11-3 with TRBJ2-5, with 12 bases identical to TRBD2. Germline CDR1 SGHNT, CDR2 YENEEA. V was clipped by 4 bases and J by 4 bases; unmatched bases: 4. The CDR3 is 15 amino acids. CDR3 amino acids: CASSSPGLAGETQYF. The CDR3 coding sequence is TGTGCCAGCAGCTCCCCGGGACTAGCGGGAGAGACCCAGTACTTC. Full variable domain (remainder filled in from reference TRBV11-3 and TRBJ2-5): EAGVVQSPRYKIIEKKQPVAFWCNPISGHNTLYWYLQNLGQGPELLIRYENEEAVDDSQLPKDRFSAERLKGVDSTLKIQPAELGDSAVYLCASSSPGLAGETQYFGPGTRLLVL.

DNA for the CDR3: TGCGCCAGCAGCCAAGTTGGATGGGACAGGGGGTTTTACGAGCAGTACTTC. Amino acids: CASSQVGWDRGFYEQYF. The chain has TRBV4-1 and TRBJ2-7; 11 bases agree with TRBD1. CDR1 and CDR2 (germline): MGHRA, YSYEKL. The V and J ends lost 1 base and 4 bases, in that order; junction bases with no gene match: 9. The CDR3 loop spans 17 amino acids.

The chain joins TRBV11-2 to TRBJ1-2; TRBD1 agrees at 7 bases. The germline gives CDR1 SGHAT, CDR2 FQNNGV. V was clipped by 5 bases and J by 3 bases; unmatched bases: 12. The CDR3 sequence is 16 residues long. In DNA form, the CDR3 reads TGTGCCAGCAGCAGAACCCCGACAGGGACCTACTATGGCTACACCTTC. Translating gives CASSRTPTGTYYGYTF.

This clone was seen a few times. An end of the junction does not agree with germline; a read error may underlie this. This rearrangement joins TRBV27 to TRBJ1-1; TRBD1 agrees at 9 bases. Germline CDR1 MNHEY, CDR2 SMNVEV (reference sequence). This CDR3 has 15 amino acids. CDR3 coding DNA: TGTGCCAGCAGTGTATCCGGGACAGGGTATACTGAAGCTTTCTTT. As protein: CASSVSGTGYTEAFF.

V usage is TRBV21-1 and J usage is TRBJ2-7. TRBV21-1 is reported as a pseudogene. CDR3 length equals 13 residues. CDR3 loop: CAMINGPHYEQYF. CDR3 DNA: TGTGCCATGATCAATGGACCTCACTACGAGCAGTACTTC.

The chain carries TRBV6-4 and TRBJ2-6; D is unclear. The CDR3 length is 16 residues. CDR1 and CDR2 from the germline V gene are MRHNA and SNTAGT. V lost 4 bases and J lost 0, with 10 bases in between. CDR3 protein: CASSAVHGSGANVLTF. The DNA of the CDR3 is TGTGCCAGCAGTGCAGTTCACGGCTCTGGGGCCAACGTCCTGACTTTC.

The chain links TRBV19 to TRBJ2-3; D is undetermined. V was cut by 5 bases and J by 0 bases, with 3 bases left in between. CDR1 and CDR2 (germline): LNHDA, SQIVND (reference sequence). The CDR3 is 12 residues long. The CDR3 sequence: CASSLSTDTQYF. Written as DNA, the CDR3 is TGTGCCAGTAGTTTGAGCACAGATACGCAGTATTTT.

This clone was detected only once. The chain joins TRBV5-1 to TRBJ1-2; TRBD1 matches at 7 bases. Germline lookup yields CDR1 SGHRS and CDR2 YFSETQ. With 0 bases clipped from V and 8 bases from J, the junction kept 7 bases outside the gene matches. This CDR3 region has 14 residues. The CDR3 coding sequence is TGCGCCAGCAGCTTGGGACAGGGCCTGGGAGGCTACACCTTC. Residues: CASSLGQGLGGYTF.

This chain links TRBV6-1 with TRBJ1-1; possibly TRBD1 for D (6 bases). With 2 bases removed from V and 5 bases from J, the gap between germline ends came to 18 bases. CDR1 is MNHNS and CDR2 is SASEGT in the germline V gene. The CDR3 is made up of 16 amino acids. This CDR3 reads CASSEISTGARTEAFF. In DNA, the CDR3 is TGTGCCAGCAGTGAAATTTCTACGGGGGCGCGGACTGAAGCTTTCTTT.